A single TCR beta chain is shown here with its context. Antigen specificity is unknown. Sequenced by immunoSEQ multiplex PCR; TCRdb stores in-frame clones only, minus some. This sample carries some 31,000 clones, around nine tenths of them seen once, and the ten largest clones take approximately 1.5%. The trim removed 2 bases at V and 4 bases at J, leaving 7 bases unmatched. Germline loops: CDR1 MNHNY, CDR2 SVGAGI (reference sequence). The CDR3 contains 15 residues. This specimen belongs to a study of multiple sclerosis patients with progressive multifocal leukoencephalopathy. Overall study results and limits: At PML onset, no shared TRBV or TRBJ gene usage was seen. Expanded clones at PML onset predated and persisted through natalizumab therapy. Lower normalized Shannon entropy suggested reduced TRB diversity in most PML patients.

As for time point: before natalizumab initiation. All patients had prior interferon beta, and all PML patients were female. The clonotype comes from a human donor with multiple sclerosis. The sequencing sample was made of PBMCs. V gene TRBV6-6 combines with J gene TRBJ1-1; 7 nucleotides line up with TRBD1. CDR3 in amino acids: CASSYPTGSGTEAFF. Here the CDR3 DNA reads TGTGCCAGCAGTTACCCGACAGGGTCGGGCACTGAAGCTTTCTTT.